This T cell receptor beta chain was profiled in a study of a mutant IDH1 vaccine in newly diagnosed glioma. Study-level information: The study started vaccination 4-6 weeks after radiotherapy alone, or with temozolomide cycles. Prior therapy was radiotherapy, temozolomide, or both; most received both. General study findings and limits: Pseudoprogression apparently lacked any relation to changes in top peripheral T cell clonotypes.

Some clones are missing from TCRdb's copy, which holds only in-frame ones; the method was immunoSEQ multiplex PCR. This table has roughly 43,000 clones, approximately 84% appearing once. Turning to this clone: Its antigen is not identified.

Time point meaning: week 23, last vaccination. Every single dose of the vaccine, 300 ug of mutant IDH1 20-mer peptide, came with topical imiquimod. The astrocytomas were IDH1-mutant, ATRX-negative, and WHO grade 3 or 4. V lost 4 bases and J lost 0; bases outside the gene matches: 9. Germline CDR1 is SGHNT and CDR2 is YYREEE (reference sequence). The CDR3 is made up of 16 amino acids. The chain joins TRBV5-4 to TRBJ2-7; 8 bases fit TRBD2. The sample in question was PBMCs, obtained from a glioma patient whose treatment included an IDH1 peptide vaccine. The clonotype comes from a woman between 18 and 29 years old with glioma. Some clones in this sample may be carry-over from other donors' samples. CDR3: CASSAFSGAFSYEQYF. The CDR3 DNA reads as TGTGCCAGCAGCGCCTTTAGCGGGGCTTTCTCCTACGAGCAGTACTTC. The whole variable domain, filled in from reference TRBV5-4 and TRBJ2-7, reads ETGVTQSPTHLIKTRGQQVTLRCSSQSGHNTVSWYQQALGQGPQFIFQYYREEENGRGNFPPRFSGLQFPNYSSELNVNALELDDSALYLCASSAFSGAFSYEQYFGPGTRLTVT.